This is a list of T cell receptor beta chains from one sample in a study of T cell responses to AZD1222 COVID-19 vaccine. TCRdb keeps only in-frame clones here, not all; method: immunoSEQ multiplex PCR. The sample has 120,000 to 150,000 clones; about 88% are singletons. This material consisted of peripheral blood, taken on day 0 of AZD1222 vaccination. The origin of the receptors is an adult in good health. The CDR3 runs from the conserved cysteine through the conserved F or W. A D gene is named only where the DNA matches it firmly. Clone size is shown for a subset of rows, as once, few, many or a class of expanded clone.

clone size,D gene,V gene,J gene,CDR3 protein,CDR3 DNA
.,.,TRBV5-1,TRBJ2-3,CASTNQGPTDTQYF,TGCGCCAGCACAAACCAGGGCCCCACAGATACGCAGTATTTT
.,TRBD1,TRBV6-5,TRBJ1-3,CASSRGTDSGNTIYF,TGTGCCAGCAGCAGGGGGACAGACTCTGGAAACACCATATATTTT
.,.,TRBV2,TRBJ2-5,CASSEASGAGETQYF,TGTGCCAGCAGTGAAGCGTCAGGGGCTGGGGAGACCCAGTACTTC
.,.,TRBV10-2,TRBJ1-1,CASRGLSGTEAFF,TGCGCCAGCAGAGGCCTGTCGGGCACTGAAGCTTTCTTT
.,TRBD2,TRBV3-1/TRBV3-2,TRBJ2-3,CASTPRLAGLTSPQYF,TGTGCCAGCACCCCTAGGCTAGCGGGATTAACATCCCCGCAGTATTTT
.,.,TRBV4-1,TRBJ1-5,CASSQVWGHVPQHF,TGCGCCAGCAGCCAAGTCTGGGGACATGTGCCCCAGCATTTT
.,TRBD2,TRBV19,TRBJ2-1,CASSILFGGKFF,TGTGCCAGTAGTATATTATTCGGGGGGAAGTTCTTC
.,.,TRBV6-5,TRBJ1-2,CASRPTHSGGYTF,TGTGCCAGCAGACCTACACACTCGGGTGGCTACACCTTC
.,.,TRBV29-1,TRBJ1-1,CSVAPTSTLGAEAFF,TGCAGCGTTGCCCCGACCTCGACGCTGGGCGCTGAAGCTTTCTTT
.,TRBD2,TRBV29-1,TRBJ2-1,CSVQGLAGFSYNEQFF,TGCAGCGTCCAGGGCCTAGCGGGATTCTCCTACAATGAGCAGTTCTTC
.,.,TRBV5-1,TRBJ1-4,CASSRRGGPNEKLFF,TGCGCCAGCAGCCGTCGGGGGGGACCTAATGAAAAACTGTTTTTT
.,.,TRBV6-5,TRBJ2-7,CASSSNPTGYLYEQYF,TGTGCCAGCAGTTCCAACCCGACAGGATACCTCTACGAGCAGTACTTC
.,TRBD1,TRBV29-1,TRBJ1-1,CSGSDRGKLKAFF,TGCAGCGGCTCGGACAGGGGAAAGTTGAAAGCTTTCTTT
.,TRBD2,TRBV29-1,TRBJ2-3,CSVDLSGSSTDTQYF,TGCAGCGTTGACCTTAGCGGGTCCAGCACAGATACGCAGTATTTT
.,TRBD1,TRBV19,TRBJ1-2,CASSTSTGVAGYTF,TGTGCCAGTAGTACATCGACAGGGGTGGCTGGCTACACCTTC
.,.,TRBV19,TRBJ2-6,CASRAGSGANVLTF,TGTGCCAGTAGAGCCGGGTCGGGGGCCAACGTCCTGACTTTC
.,.,TRBV27,TRBJ1-2,CATVGAGDYGYTF,TGTGCCACGGTAGGGGCGGGTGACTATGGCTACACCTTC
.,TRBD1,TRBV11-2,TRBJ2-5,CASSFSGTGGSETQYF,TGTGCCAGCAGCTTTTCCGGGACAGGGGGATCAGAGACCCAGTACTTC
.,TRBD1,TRBV7-8,TRBJ2-3,CASSLAMTGAVADTQYF,TGTGCCAGCAGCTTAGCCATGACAGGGGCCGTGGCAGATACGCAGTATTTT
few,TRBD1,TRBV19,TRBJ2-7,CASSLRTGNHEQYF,TGTGCCAGTAGTCTTAGGACAGGGAACCACGAGCAGTACTTC
.,TRBD1,TRBV12-5,TRBJ1-5,CASGLGDSSNQPQHF,TGTGCTAGTGGTTTGGGGGACAGTAGCAATCAGCCCCAGCATTTT
.,TRBD1,TRBV10-1,TRBJ1-6,CASSSPGQFNSPLHF,TGCGCCAGCAGCAGCCCGGGACAGTTTAATTCACCCCTCCACTTT
.,TRBD1,TRBV12-5,TRBJ2-3,CASGLDGTGYIADTQYF,TGTGCTAGTGGTTTGGACGGGACAGGGTACATCGCAGATACGCAGTATTTT
.,TRBD2,TRBV18,TRBJ2-7,CASSLGRNRLAGEAYEQYF,TGTGCCAGCTCCTTGGGACGGAACCGACTAGCGGGAGAGGCCTACGAGCAGTACTTC
.,.,TRBV27,TRBJ2-1,CASWDRAGPYNEQFF,TGTGCCAGCTGGGACCGCGCTGGGCCCTACAATGAGCAGTTCTTC
.,.,TRBV19,TRBJ1-3,CASSTRYLGNTIYF,TGTGCCAGTAGTACCAGATATCTCGGAAACACCATATATTTT
.,TRBD1,TRBV18,TRBJ2-1,CASSPWTGVTEQFF,TGTGCCAGCTCACCATGGACAGGGGTCACTGAGCAGTTCTTC
medium-sized,.,TRBV5-8,TRBJ1-5,CASSLIFQPQHF,TGTGCCAGCAGCTTAATCTTCCAGCCCCAGCATTTT
.,.,TRBV5-4,TRBJ2-1,CASSFVSPRYNEQFF,TGTGCCAGCAGCTTTGTGTCTCCCCGGTACAATGAGCAGTTCTTC
.,.,TRBV3-1/TRBV3-2,TRBJ2-5,CASSPHTGLQETQYF,TGTGCCAGCAGCCCCCACACAGGGCTCCAAGAGACCCAGTACTTC
.,.,TRBV27,TRBJ2-7,CASSLPGREQYF,TGTGCCAGCAGTTTACCAGGGCGCGAGCAGTACTTC
.,TRBD2,TRBV7-8,TRBJ2-1,CASSSSGTSGSRGSYNEQFF,TGTGCCAGCAGCTCCTCCGGGACTAGCGGGTCGAGGGGTTCCTACAATGAGCAGTTCTTC
.,TRBD2,TRBV2,TRBJ2-3,CASSGGRKTDTQYF,TGTGCCAGCAGTGGCGGGAGGAAGACAGATACGCAGTATTTT
.,TRBD1,TRBV19,TRBJ2-3,CASSIGQVGADTQYF,TGTGCCAGTAGTATCGGACAGGTGGGGGCAGATACGCAGTATTTT
.,.,TRBV7-9,TRBJ1-1,CASSFAGDTEAFF,TGTGCCAGCAGCTTTGCCGGGGACACTGAAGCTTTCTTT
once,.,TRBV19,TRBJ1-4,CASSSPGQSEKLFF,TGTGCCAGTAGTTCTCCGGGACAATCCGAAAAACTGTTTTTT
many,TRBD2,TRBV7-2,TRBJ2-7,CASSDSGASSYEQYF,TGTGCCAGCAGCGATAGCGGGGCCAGCTCCTACGAGCAGTACTTC
.,.,TRBV7-6,TRBJ2-1,CASSLGNGLYNEQFF,TGTGCCAGCAGCTTAGGAAACGGGCTCTACAATGAGCAGTTCTTC
.,TRBD2,TRBV5-6,TRBJ2-7,CASSWGGNTLAAYEQYF,TGTGCCAGCAGCTGGGGGGGTAATACACTAGCGGCATACGAGCAGTACTTC
.,.,TRBV2,TRBJ1-1,CASSASPYSNTEAFF,TGTGCCAGCAGTGCCTCACCTTATTCGAACACTGAAGCTTTCTTT
.,TRBD1,TRBV19,TRBJ2-4,CASSPLIRDRVDIQYF,TGTGCCAGTAGTCCCCTGATACGGGACAGGGTGGACATTCAGTACTTC
.,TRBD2,TRBV6-5,TRBJ2-5,CASRASGKQETQYF,TGTGCCAGCAGAGCTAGCGGCAAACAAGAGACCCAGTACTTC